The clone carrying this TCR beta chain was counted only a few times. The sample belongs to a study of spatial heterogeneity in lung cancer. TCRdb re-derived calls from the 5' RACE reads in MiXCR, one entry per CDR3 protein. The sample holds some 120,000 distinct CDR3 sequences, over 9% seen once. This sample's time point: blood at routine non-recurrence follow-up after resection. Whole RNA was taken from tumor, nontumor lung or frozen PBMC; it was then sequenced unsorted. This CDR3 contains 12 residues. V was pared by 2 bases and J by 11 bases, with 12 bases between. Germline V lookup: CDR1 SGHVS, CDR2 FQNEAQ.

The receptor's source is a male donor with early-stage non-small cell lung cancer. Sequenced material: PBMCs, taken at follow-up. The chain has TRBV7-8 and TRBJ1-1; possibly TRBD1 for D (5 bases). CDR3 amino acids: CASSLIKGVAFF. The CDR3 region has the DNA TGTGCCAGCAGCTTAATCAAAGGGGTTGCTTTCTTT.